Presented here are 29 T cell receptor beta chains from one specimen sequenced in a study of identical twins. In TCRdb, the 5' RACE reads were re-called with MiXCR into one record per CDR3 protein. The sample includes 450,000 or so distinct CDR3 sequences, approximately 15% of them seen just once. The data also belong to a second study, concerning yellow fever vaccine responses in identical twins.

Sequenced sample: CD4+ T cells sorted from blood. Receptor source: a woman between 18 and 29 years old in good health.

The J gene is TRBJ2-1, the V gene TRBV2, with 10 bases identical to TRBD1. Losses at the gene ends were 0 bases for V and 9 bases for J; bases not matched to a gene: 8. The germline V gene has CDR1 SNHLY and CDR2 FYNNEI. The CDR3 is 16 residues long. The CDR3 DNA sequence: TGTGCCAGCAGTGAAGCTTGGGGACAGGGGTCAGGTGAGCAGTTCTTC. Its protein product is CASSEAWGQGSGEQFF.

This clonotype was seen more than once but under ten times. The chain employs TRBV5-6 and TRBJ2-7; either TRBD1 or TRBD2 may fit D (5 bases each). Germline CDR1 SGHDT, CDR2 YYEEEE. The V end lost 6 bases, the J end lost 1 base, and 17 bases lay between the germline ends. The CDR3 has 15 residues. In DNA form, the CDR3 reads TGTGCCAGCACCTCCCCCGGGGACGGGTCCTACGAGCAGTACTTC. As protein: CASTSPGDGSYEQYF.

This clonotype was seen a few times. The genes are TRBV6-1 and TRBJ2-7; TRBD1 might be the D (6 bases). CDR1 MNHNS and CDR2 SASEGT come from the germline V gene. The CDR3 covers 15 residues. Trimming removed 7 bases at V and 4 bases at J, with 20 bases between. CDR3 in amino acids: CASTVRTARGYEQYF. As DNA, the CDR3 is TGTGCCAGCACGGTTAGGACAGCCCGGGGATACGAGCAGTACTTC.

This clonotype was recorded a few times. This chain links TRBV2 with TRBJ2-1, with 7 bases fitting TRBD2. J lost 6 bases, V lost 6 bases, and 8 bases had no gene match. Germline lookup yields CDR1 SNHLY and CDR2 FYNNEI. The CDR3 runs to 14 residues. The CDR3 loop reads CASRLESSGNEQFF. The CDR3 nucleotides are TGTGCCAGCAGGTTAGAGTCTAGCGGCAATGAGCAGTTCTTC.

There are a few counts of this clonotype. V is TRBV24-1 and J is TRBJ2-1; D tentatively fits TRBD1 or TRBD2 (6 bases each). This CDR3 is built from 16 residues. Looked up from germline, CDR1 is KGHDR and CDR2 is SFDVKD. V shed 5 bases and J shed 7 bases, with 20 bases lying between them. The CDR3 reads CATSAEGVRSLNEQFF. For the CDR3, the DNA is TGTGCCACCAGTGCGGAGGGGGTAAGGTCTTTGAATGAGCAGTTCTTC.

The chain combines TRBV12-3 or TRBV12-4 with TRBJ2-5, with TRBD2 as a possible D gene (6 bases). V was shortened by 7 bases and J by 4 bases, with 13 bases between the two germline ends. This CDR3 contains 13 residues. CDR3 nucleotide sequence: TGTGCCAGCATGCGGGATCAGGGAGAGACCCAGTACTTC. Translated: CASMRDQGETQYF.

This clonotype was recorded at least ten times. This chain links TRBV5-1 with TRBJ2-1; 8 bases agree with TRBD1. The CDR3 is made up of 14 amino acids. The germline V gene encodes CDR1 SGHRS and CDR2 YFSETQ. V trimming: 4 bases; J trimming: 8 bases; junction bases outside the gene matches: 8. The CDR3, as DNA: TGCGCCAGCAGCGGACAGGGATCCGGCGATGAGCAGTTCTTC. Encoded protein: CASSGQGSGDEQFF.

This clonotype was observed at least ten times. This chain links TRBV7-2 with TRBJ1-2; D is undetermined. The CDR3 runs 14 residues. V lost 3 bases and J lost 0, with 8 bases in between. CDR1 and CDR2 (germline): SGHTA, FQGNSA. The chain's CDR3 is CASSLDPANYGYTF. In DNA form, the CDR3 reads TGTGCCAGCAGCTTGGATCCAGCTAACTATGGCTACACCTTC.

In its sample, this clonotype was seen many times. This chain joins TRBV4-1 and TRBJ1-6; D is ambiguous. Trimming pared 0 bases from V and 10 bases from J, leaving 7 bases between. CDR3 length: 13 residues. The germline V gene has CDR1 MGHRA and CDR2 YSYEKL. In nucleotides, the CDR3 is TGCGCCAGCAGCCAAGATCGAGGCTCACCCCTCCACTTT. Amino acid sequence: CASSQDRGSPLHF.

The genes are TRBV7-6 and TRBJ2-3, with TRBD1 identical over 8 bases. Germline-derived CDR1 and CDR2 are SGHVS and FNYEAQ. The CDR3 spans 16 residues. The ends lost 1 base at V and 0 bases at J; junction bases unmatched: 3. CDR3 nucleotide sequence: TGTGCCAGCAGCTTAGGGACAGGGTCTAGCACAGATACGCAGTATTTT. It translates to CASSLGTGSSTDTQYF.

The genes are TRBV7-7 and TRBJ2-2; TRBD2 is a possible D gene (6 bases). The germline gives CDR1 SSHAT, CDR2 FNYEAQ (reference sequence). The CDR3 is made up of 14 amino acids. This chain's CDR3 is CASRGTSNTGELFF. Written as DNA, the CDR3 is TGTGCTAGCCGAGGGACTTCGAACACCGGGGAGCTGTTTTTT.

This clonotype was seen at least ten times. V gene TRBV18 combines with J gene TRBJ2-1; TRBD2 is a possible D gene (5 bases). Trimming took off 3 bases at V and 7 bases at J, with 10 bases between the two ends. The CDR3 length is 13 residues. CDR1 and CDR2 (germline): KGHSH, LQKENI. CDR3 in DNA: TGTGCCAGCTCACCCGACACTAGTAATGAGCAGTTCTTC. It codes for CASSPDTSNEQFF.

This clonotype was picked up a small number of times. This chain links TRBV6-5 with TRBJ2-7, with D possibly being TRBD1 (5 bases). V lost 3 bases, J lost 2 bases, and 11 bases lay in between. Germline V gene lookup returns CDR1 MNHEY and CDR2 SVGAGI. This CDR3 comprises 14 residues. The CDR3 protein is CASSYGKGTYEQYF. CDR3 DNA sequence: TGTGCCAGCAGTTATGGCAAGGGGACCTACGAGCAGTACTTC.

This clonotype has only a few counts. The chain links TRBV6-2 or TRBV6-3 to TRBJ2-7; 10 bases are a match to TRBD2. CDR3 length: 17 amino acids. CDR1 and CDR2 (germline): MNHEY, SVGEGT. Trimming cost V 2 bases and J 2 bases; bases outside gene matches: 9. The CDR3 nucleotides are TGTGCCAGCAGTTACACCCCGAGACTAGCGGGCCCCTACGAGCAGTACTTC. Translating it yields CASSYTPRLAGPYEQYF.

The genes are TRBV20-1 and TRBJ2-7; 8 positions match TRBD2. CDR3 length equals 18 residues. Per germline, CDR1 DFQATT and CDR2 SNEGSKA (reference sequence). V shed 0 bases and J 0 bases; nucleotides not matched to a gene: 13. The CDR3 region is CSARDRAWRGASSYEQYF. The DNA for the CDR3 is TGCAGTGCTAGAGATCGGGCCTGGCGGGGGGCCAGCTCCTACGAGCAGTACTTC.

This clonotype was counted a few times. The gene calls are TRBV5-1 and TRBJ2-1, with 8 bases aligning to TRBD2. This CDR3 region has 14 residues. CDR1 and CDR2 (germline): SGHRS, YFSETQ. V lost 2 bases to trimming and J lost 7 bases; unmatched junction nucleotides: 5. CDR3 residues: CASSFPTSANEQFF. CDR3 DNA sequence: TGCGCCAGCAGCTTCCCGACTAGCGCTAATGAGCAGTTCTTC.

This rearrangement joins TRBV7-9 to TRBJ2-7; 9 positions agree with TRBD1. The germline CDR1 and CDR2 sequences are SEHNR and FQNEAQ (reference sequence). This CDR3 comprises 15 residues. Trimming cost V 5 bases and J 2 bases; bases outside gene matches: 7. Written as DNA, the CDR3 is TGTGCCAGCAGCCCGCACCGGGACAGGGCCTACGAGCAGTACTTC. Translation gives CASSPHRDRAYEQYF. Filled out from reference TRBV7-9 and TRBJ2-7, the complete variable domain reads DTGVSQNPRHKITKRGQNVTFRCDPISEHNRLYWYRQTLGQGPEFLTYFQNEAQLEKSRLLSDRFSAERPKGSFSTLEIQRTEQGDSAMYLCASSPHRDRAYEQYFGPGTRLTVT.

The table lists this clonotype with a few counts. The chain is built from TRBV20-1 and TRBJ2-5; D remains unclear. The CDR3 has 11 residues. The V end lost 7 bases, the J end lost 5 bases, and 11 bases lay between the germline ends. Germline values: CDR1 DFQATT, CDR2 SNEGSKA (reference sequence). CDR3 protein: CSGGSLETQYF. CDR3 sequence (DNA): TGCAGTGGTGGCAGTCTGGAGACCCAGTACTTC.

This clonotype was detected a few times. The gene calls are TRBV28 and TRBJ2-3; D is perhaps TRBD2 (6 bases). The ends were cut back, 7 bases at V and 8 bases at J, with 22 bases in the middle. CDR1 is MDHEN, CDR2 SYDVKM, per germline. CDR3 size: 15 residues. CDR3 amino acids: CASTNKGPSGGTQYF. In DNA, the CDR3 is TGTGCCAGCACCAATAAGGGGCCTTCCGGGGGTACGCAGTATTTT.

The sample holds a few counts of this clonotype. The J gene is TRBJ1-5, the V gene TRBV6-2 or TRBV6-3; a possible D gene is TRBD1 (5 bases). CDR3 length: 13 residues. Per the germline V gene, CDR1 is MNHEY and CDR2 is SVGEGT. V lost 5 bases to trimming and J lost 5 bases, with 10 bases between them. As DNA, the CDR3 is TGTGCCAGCAGTACCGACAGTTATCAGCCCCAGCATTTT. As protein: CASSTDSYQPQHF.

V gene TRBV6-2 or TRBV6-3 combines with J gene TRBJ2-2, with TRBD2 as a possible D gene (5 bases). Per the germline V gene, CDR1 is MNHEY and CDR2 is SVGEGT. V lost 2 bases and J lost 2, with 21 bases in between. The CDR3 is made up of 19 amino acids. The DNA for the CDR3 is TGTGCCAGCAGTTACGATCGTTGGCAGGCGAGGGAAAACACCGGGGAGCTGTTTTTT. Translation: CASSYDRWQARENTGELFF.

The chain recombines TRBV30 with TRBJ2-7; tentatively, D is TRBD1 (6 bases). CDR1 is GTSNPN, CDR2 SVGIG, per germline (reference sequence). Trimming pared 5 bases from V and 6 bases from J, leaving 20 bases between. This CDR3 is built from 14 residues. CDR3 DNA sequence: TGTGCCTGGGATGGCACCAGTGGGGGCATCGAGCAGTACTTC. This sequence encodes CAWDGTSGGIEQYF.

The sample holds many counts of this clonotype. The chain carries TRBV29-1 and TRBJ2-1; possibly TRBD2 for D (6 bases). The CDR3 spans 12 residues. CDR1 and CDR2 from the germline V gene are SQVTM and ANQGSEA. The germline V and J ends were trimmed by 7 bases and 6 bases, with 13 bases remaining between them. The CDR3 DNA sequence: TGCAGCGCAACGCGGGGTTTCAATGAGCAGTTCTTC. Protein product: CSATRGFNEQFF.

In its sample, this clonotype was seen a few times. The V and J genes are TRBV7-3 and TRBJ2-3; 10 bases are shared with TRBD1. The CDR3 runs 15 residues. Trimming cost V 5 bases and J 6 bases; bases outside gene matches: 8. The germline V gene has CDR1 SGHTA and CDR2 FQGTGA. CDR3 amino acids: CASSVRTGGRDTQYF. The CDR3 DNA reads TGTGCCAGCAGCGTTAGGACAGGGGGACGGGATACGCAGTATTTT. Full variable domain (rest looked up from reference TRBV7-3 and TRBJ2-3): GAGVSQTPSNKVTEKGKYVELRCDPISGHTALYWYRQSLGQGPEFLIYFQGTGAADDSGLPNDRFFAVRPEGSVSTLKIQRTERGDSAVYLCASSVRTGGRDTQYFGPGTRLTVL.

In its sample, this clonotype was seen many times. The rearrangement uses TRBV7-2 and TRBJ2-7; 8 nucleotides agree with TRBD2. CDR1 SGHTA and CDR2 FQGNSA come from the germline V gene. The junction had 1 base not matched to a gene; V was cut back by 0 bases and J by 0 bases. The CDR3 runs to 15 residues. The CDR3 nucleotides read TGTGCCAGCAGCTTAGCCGGGACTAGCTCCTACGAGCAGTACTTC. Translation gives CASSLAGTSSYEQYF.

The chain joins TRBV3-1 to TRBJ2-7; D might be TRBD1 (6 bases). CDR1 and CDR2 (germline): LGHDT, YNNKEL (reference sequence). This CDR3 region has 14 residues. Trimming took off 5 bases at V and 3 bases at J, with 14 bases between the two ends. This CDR3 reads CASSTSGHYYEQYF. CDR3 coding DNA: TGTGCCAGCAGCACTTCGGGACACTACTACGAGCAGTACTTC.

The V and J genes are TRBV5-4 and TRBJ2-7; 14 bases agree with TRBD2. The CDR3 sequence is 15 residues long. V shed 5 bases and J 3 bases; nucleotides not matched to a gene: 4. The germline V gene encodes CDR1 SGHNT and CDR2 YYREEE (reference sequence). CDR3 DNA: TGTGCCAGCAGAACGGGACTAGCGGGAGACTACGAGCAGTACTTC. Translated, it gives CASRTGLAGDYEQYF.

The rearrangement joins TRBV29-1 to TRBJ1-2; TRBD1 might be the D (6 bases). The CDR3 is made up of 12 amino acids. In germline, CDR1 is SQVTM, CDR2 ANQGSEA. V shed 8 bases and J shed 0 bases, with 10 bases lying between them. The CDR3 is CSITGTNYGYTF. DNA of the CDR3: TGCAGCATTACAGGGACTAACTATGGCTACACCTTC.

This clonotype showed up just a few times. The chain combines TRBV24-1 with TRBJ2-5; 11 nucleotides agree with TRBD2. Trimming cost V 4 bases and J 9 bases; bases outside gene matches: 9. CDR1 and CDR2 from the germline V gene are KGHDR and SFDVKD. The CDR3 totals 15 residues. This CDR3 reads CATSDPGTSGSSQYF. The CDR3 DNA reads as TGTGCCACCAGTGACCCCGGGACTAGCGGTTCGTCCCAGTACTTC.